What follows are 30 T cell receptor beta chains derived from one specimen sequenced in a study of blood T cell repertoires in COVID-19. Here immunoSEQ multiplex PCR was the method, and the copy in TCRdb shows in-frame clones only, minus some. This repertoire shows around 250,000 clones, around nine tenths found once; its top ten account for approximately 9%. The sample comprised peripheral blood. The receptors were sampled from a man aged 35-49 years with active or convalescent COVID-19.

This rearrangement joins TRBV30 to TRBJ2-7; D unresolved. Deletions cut 2 bases from V and 2 bases from J, with 10 bases between. Per the germline V gene, CDR1 is GTSNPN and CDR2 is SVGIG (reference sequence). The CDR3 is made up of 13 amino acids. The CDR3 DNA follows: TGTGCCTGGAGTCTACCTACGCCCTACGAGCAGTACTTC. Translating gives CAWSLPTPYEQYF. Drawing the rest from reference TRBV30 and TRBJ2-7, the complete variable domain is SQTIHQWPATLVQPVGSPLSLECTVEGTSNPNLYWYRQAAGRGLQLLFYSVGIGQISSEVPQNLSASRPQDRQFILSSKKLLLSDSGFYLCAWSLPTPYEQYFGPGTRLTVT.

CDR3 DNA: TGCGCCAGCAGCTTTGGCAGTACCTATGGCTACACCTTC. Its translation: CASSFGSTYGYTF. The chain has TRBV5-1 and TRBJ1-2; no reliable D call. V was trimmed by 2 bases and J by 4 bases, leaving 9 bases between them. This CDR3 is built from 13 residues. Germline assignment: CDR1 SGHRS and CDR2 YFSETQ.

CDR3 residues: CASSDLLDFTQYF. For the CDR3, the DNA is TGTGCCAGCAGTGATCTACTAGATTTTACGCAGTATTTT. The chain uses TRBV25-1 and TRBJ2-3, with D maybe TRBD2 (5 bases). This CDR3 contains 13 residues. The V gene's germline CDR1 is MGHDK and CDR2 SYGVNS. Trimming pared 3 bases from V and 8 bases from J, leaving 12 bases between.

The rearrangement uses TRBV3-1 (or the pseudogene TRBV3-2) and TRBJ1-1, with D maybe TRBD1 (6 bases). Trimming took 3 bases from V and 1 from J, leaving 12 bases between them. Looked up from germline, CDR1 is LGHDT and CDR2 is YNNKEL (reference sequence). The CDR3 runs to 15 residues. CDR3 amino acids: CASSHSRGGNTEAFF. The CDR3, as DNA: TGTGCCAGCAGCCACTCAAGAGGGGGGAACACTGAAGCTTTCTTT.

This chain joins TRBV10-1 and TRBJ1-1; D is unclear. Trimming left V 0 bases short and J 5 bases short, with 7 bases between. CDR1 WNHNN and CDR2 SYGVQD come from the germline V gene (reference sequence). The CDR3 is 13 residues long. The chain's CDR3 is CASSESVATEAFF. DNA for the CDR3: TGCGCCAGCAGTGAGTCGGTCGCGACTGAAGCTTTCTTT.

The chain joins TRBV20-1 to TRBJ1-4, with D hard to call. In germline, CDR1 is DFQATT, CDR2 SNEGSKA (reference sequence). The CDR3 extends over 11 amino acids. Trimming stripped 2 bases from V and 8 bases from J, with 6 bases between. The CDR3 reads CSARIKEKLFF. In nucleotides, the CDR3 is TGCAGTGCTAGAATTAAAGAAAAACTGTTTTTT.

The table lists this clone with a count of one. The chain couples TRBV7-9 to TRBJ2-3; a weak D match, TRBD1 (5 bases). The germline CDR1 and CDR2 sequences are SEHNR and FQNEAQ (reference sequence). The V end was cut by 1 base, the J end by 0 bases, with 14 bases between. The CDR3 has 17 amino acids. The DNA of the CDR3 is TGTGCCAGCAGCTTAGGCTGGGGCGCACAGAGCACAGATACGCAGTATTTT. This codes for CASSLGWGAQSTDTQYF.

The genes are TRBV19 and TRBJ2-1; TRBD1 might be the D (7 bases). Trimming took 1 base from V and 4 from J, leaving 14 bases between them. Looked up from germline, CDR1 is LNHDA and CDR2 is SQIVND (reference sequence). The CDR3 totals 16 residues. CDR3 loop: CASSIVRAGGYNEQFF. CDR3 in DNA: TGTGCCAGTAGTATAGTGAGGGCAGGGGGGTACAATGAGCAGTTCTTC. The full variable domain, with the rest looked up from reference TRBV19 and TRBJ2-1, is DGGITQSPKYLFRKEGQNVTLSCEQNLNHDAMYWYRQDPGQGLRLIYYSQIVNDFQKGDIAEGYSVSREKKESFPLTVTSAQKNPTAFYLCASSIVRAGGYNEQFFGPGTRLTVL.

The chain employs TRBV3-1 (or the pseudogene TRBV3-2) and TRBJ1-1; D is possibly TRBD1 (5 bases). Trimming stripped 1 base from V and 5 bases from J, with 14 bases between. The CDR3 has 15 amino acids. Germline CDR1 and CDR2: LGHDT and YNNKEL (reference sequence). The CDR3 reads CASSQVRGVGTEAFF. As DNA, the CDR3 is TGTGCCAGCAGCCAAGTTCGGGGGGTGGGGACTGAAGCTTTCTTT.

The chain carries TRBV7-3 and TRBJ1-2, with 10 bases aligning to TRBD1. From germline, CDR1 is SGHTA and CDR2 FQGTGA. This CDR3 region has 14 residues. Trimming removed 4 bases from V and 7 bases from J; junction bases left unmatched: 6. The CDR3 loop reads CASSSGQGGGGYTF. CDR3 nucleotide sequence: TGTGCCAGCAGCTCCGGACAGGGGGGGGGTGGCTACACCTTC.

The chain carries TRBV14 and TRBJ2-7, with TRBD2 matching over 8 bases. The CDR3 contains 14 residues. Germline V gene lookup returns CDR1 SGHDN and CDR2 FVKESK. With 6 bases clipped from V and 1 base from J, the junction kept 5 bases outside the gene matches. The DNA for the CDR3 is TGTGCCAGCAGGCAGACTAGCGCATCCTACGAGCAGTACTTC. Protein: CASRQTSASYEQYF.

This chain uses TRBV11-2 with TRBJ2-1; D is unresolved. V lost 2 bases to trimming and J lost 9 bases, with 8 bases between them. This CDR3 has 12 amino acids. Germline V CDR1 and CDR2: SGHAT, FQNNGV. The CDR3 spells CASSLSYGEQFF. For the CDR3, the DNA is TGTGCCAGCAGCTTAAGTTACGGTGAGCAGTTCTTC.

Only one count was recorded for this clone. This chain joins TRBV7-9 and TRBJ1-4; maybe TRBD1 (6 bases). The length of the CDR3 is 14 residues. Germline lookup yields CDR1 SEHNR and CDR2 FQNEAQ (reference sequence). Trimming removed 5 bases from V and 4 bases from J, with 11 bases in between. The CDR3 nucleotides are TGTGCCAGCAGCGGAACAGGGATTAATGAAAAACTGTTTTTT. Translating it yields CASSGTGINEKLFF.

The chain recombines TRBV19 with TRBJ1-6; a possible D gene is TRBD1 (5 bases). Germline CDR1 LNHDA, CDR2 SQIVND (reference sequence). The V end was cut by 2 bases, the J end by 5 bases, with 13 bases between. CDR3 length equals 16 residues. CDR3: CASSITRQTNNSPLHF. CDR3 in DNA: TGTGCCAGTAGTATAACCAGACAGACAAATAATTCACCCCTCCACTTT.

This chain connects TRBV12-3 or TRBV12-4 to TRBJ2-3; no definite D call. CDR3 size: 13 residues. Trimming took 1 base from V and 3 from J, leaving 5 bases between them. In DNA, the CDR3 is TGTGCCAGCAGTTTAGGAACTACAGATACGCAGTATTTT. This codes for CASSLGTTDTQYF.

This clone was picked up one time. This chain links TRBV28 with TRBJ1-1; tentatively, D is TRBD1 (5 bases). The CDR3 sequence is 14 residues long. Germline V gene data show CDR1 as MDHEN and CDR2 as SYDVKM. The V and J ends lost 3 bases and 0 bases respectively, with 8 bases between them. The CDR3 sequence is CASSFAGVNTEAFF. In DNA, the CDR3 is TGTGCCAGCAGTTTTGCGGGGGTGAACACTGAAGCTTTCTTT.

The rearrangement joins TRBV11-3 to TRBJ1-4; no firm D call. The V end lost 1 base, the J end lost 10 bases, and 16 bases lay between the germline ends. The CDR3 extends over 15 amino acids. Germline assignment: CDR1 SGHNT and CDR2 YENEEA. CDR3 bases: TGTGCCAGCAGCTTAGCTTATGGAGCTTCCGGAAAACTGTTTTTT. Translated: CASSLAYGASGKLFF.

The V call is TRBV6-5, the J call TRBJ2-2, with TRBD2 matching over 7 bases. The germline CDR1 and CDR2 sequences are MNHEY and SVGAGI. This CDR3 region has 12 residues. V gave up 10 bases and J gave up 5 bases; unmatched junction bases: 4. The CDR3 coding sequence is TGTGCCACGCGGCGGGGGACCGGGGAGCTGTTTTTT. Translated, it gives CATRRGTGELFF.

The sample holds a few counts of this clone. The chain has TRBV19 and TRBJ2-3; D might be TRBD1 (6 bases). The V end lost 8 bases, the J end lost 0 bases, and 12 bases lay between the germline ends. Germline V gene sequence: CDR1 LNHDA, CDR2 SQIVND (reference sequence). The CDR3 is made up of 14 amino acids. CDR3 protein: CASRTDRSTDTQYF. The CDR3 DNA follows: TGTGCCAGTCGTACCGACAGGAGCACAGATACGCAGTATTTT.

V usage is TRBV4-1 and J usage is TRBJ1-1; D gene unclear. The V end was cut by 4 bases, the J end by 4 bases, with 10 bases between. Germline-derived CDR1 and CDR2 are MGHRA and YSYEKL. The CDR3 sequence is 13 residues long. The CDR3 nucleotides are TGCGCCAGCAGCCCCGATACAACCACTGAAGCTTTCTTT. Residues: CASSPDTTTEAFF.

The chain employs TRBV10-2 and TRBJ2-5; TRBD1 agrees at 7 bases. The CDR3 extends over 14 amino acids. The V segment lost 3 bases and the J segment 4 bases; nucleotides outside the gene matches: 5. CDR1 WSHSY and CDR2 SAAADI come from the germline V gene. The CDR3 DNA reads as TGCGCCAGCAGTGACCGGACAGGAGGAGAGACCCAGTACTTC. It yields the protein CASSDRTGGETQYF.

This chain joins TRBV14 and TRBJ2-7; a possible D gene is TRBD1 (5 bases). Germline V gene sequence: CDR1 SGHDN, CDR2 FVKESK. The CDR3 runs 14 residues. Trimming removed 0 bases at V and 3 bases at J, with 9 bases between. This CDR3 reads CASSQDFTGYEQYF. Here the CDR3 DNA reads TGTGCCAGCAGCCAAGATTTTACAGGCTACGAGCAGTACTTC.

This chain links TRBV6-5 with TRBJ1-6; 7 bases fit TRBD1. In germline, CDR1 is MNHEY, CDR2 SVGAGI. The CDR3 length is 14 residues. V trimming: 8 bases; J trimming: 7 bases; junction bases outside the gene matches: 8. CDR3 nucleotide sequence: TGTGCCAGCTCGAACAGGGGCGAAAATTCACCCCTCCACTTT. Translating it yields CASSNRGENSPLHF.

The rearrangement uses TRBV3-1 (or the pseudogene TRBV3-2) and TRBJ2-3; the D gene is possibly TRBD1 (6 bases). From germline, CDR1 is LGHDT and CDR2 YNNKEL (reference sequence). V was cut by 8 bases and J by 2 bases, with 17 bases left in between. This CDR3 contains 15 residues. The CDR3 DNA sequence: TGTGCCAGCGGCCCATCAACAGGGAACACAGATACGCAGTATTTT. Translating gives CASGPSTGNTDTQYF.

This rearrangement joins TRBV24-1 to TRBJ2-2, with 10 nucleotides matching TRBD1. The CDR3 totals 15 residues. CDR1 is KGHDR, CDR2 SFDVKD, per germline. The V gene end was trimmed by 7 bases and the J gene end by 7 bases; junction bases not matched to a gene: 8. CDR3 coding DNA: TGTGCCACCAGACCTGGACAGGGGGAGAACGGGGAGCTGTTTTTT. It translates to CATRPGQGENGELFF.

The rearrangement uses TRBV5-5 and TRBJ2-1, with a possible D match to TRBD2 (5 bases). This CDR3 spans 18 amino acids. Germline-derived CDR1 and CDR2 are SGHKS and YYEKEE (reference sequence). Deletions cut 4 bases from V and 0 bases from J, with 20 bases between. The CDR3 protein is CASSGGFTGRSSYNEQFF. The CDR3 coding sequence is TGTGCCAGCAGCGGAGGATTTACCGGGCGGAGCTCCTACAATGAGCAGTTCTTC.

The chain recombines TRBV19 with TRBJ2-2, with a weak D call TRBD1 (6 bases). The CDR3 is 15 residues long. Germline V gene sequence: CDR1 LNHDA, CDR2 SQIVND (reference sequence). The V end was cut by 2 bases, the J end by 3 bases, with 10 bases between. The DNA of the CDR3 is TGTGCCAGTAGTATAATGGGGGCGCACACCGGGGAGCTGTTTTTT. This encodes CASSIMGAHTGELFF.

The CDR3 reads CASSDNPGELFF. CDR3 DNA: TGTGCCAGCAGCGATAATCCCGGGGAGCTGTTTTTT. The rearrangement joins TRBV9 to TRBJ2-2; no clear D. CDR3 length: 12 residues. V was shortened by 3 bases and J by 6 bases, with 6 bases between the two germline ends. The germline gives CDR1 SGDLS, CDR2 YYNGEE.

The chain joins TRBV7-3 to TRBJ2-1; TRBD2 agrees at 11 bases. The CDR3 loop spans 15 amino acids. CDR1 is SGHTA and CDR2 is FQGTGA in the germline V gene. V was clipped by 2 bases and J by 4 bases; unmatched bases: 1. The CDR3 nucleotides read TGTGCCAGCAGCTTACGACTAGCGGGATACAATGAGCAGTTCTTC. Protein sequence: CASSLRLAGYNEQFF. The full variable domain, its missing parts supplied by reference TRBV7-3 and TRBJ2-1, is GAGVSQTPSNKVTEKGKYVELRCDPISGHTALYWYRQSLGQGPEFLIYFQGTGAADDSGLPNDRFFAVRPEGSVSTLKIQRTERGDSAVYLCASSLRLAGYNEQFFGPGTRLTVL.

The chain has TRBV7-9 and TRBJ2-3, with 9 positions matching TRBD2. CDR3 size: 16 residues. Germline CDR1 reads SEHNR; CDR2 reads FQNEAQ (reference sequence). V lost 1 base to trimming and J lost 4 bases; unmatched junction nucleotides: 6. CDR3 coding DNA: TGTGCCAGCAGCTTAGGTGCGGGAGGGATCGCAGATACGCAGTATTTT. It encodes CASSLGAGGIADTQYF.